These 10 T cell receptor beta chains were sequenced from one sample in a study of T cell responses to AZD1222 COVID-19 vaccine. Generated by immunoSEQ multiplex PCR, the TCRdb table keeps only in-frame clones and is missing some. The sample records about 150,000 clones, roughly 92% being singletons. Sequenced material: peripheral blood, taken on day 0 of AZD1222 vaccination. The receptors were sampled from an adult in good health.

The chain couples TRBV5-5 to TRBJ2-1; unclear D gene. V shed 3 bases and J shed 2 bases, with 12 bases lying between them. This CDR3 contains 15 residues. In germline, CDR1 is SGHKS, CDR2 YYEKEE (reference sequence). In DNA form, the CDR3 reads TGTGCCAGCAGCTCCATCGTGGAACCCTACAATGAGCAGTTCTTC. Protein sequence: CASSSIVEPYNEQFF. Full variable domain (missing parts from reference TRBV5-5 and TRBJ2-1): DAGVTQSPTHLIKTRGQQVTLRCSPISGHKSVSWYQQVLGQGPQFIFQYYEKEERGRGNFPDRFSARQFPNYSSELNVNALLLGDSALYLCASSSIVEPYNEQFFGPGTRLTVL.

The chain uses TRBV19 and TRBJ1-1; 10 bases are a match to TRBD1. The germline V gene encodes CDR1 LNHDA and CDR2 SQIVND (reference sequence). The CDR3 spans 14 residues. V lost 5 bases, J lost 6 bases, and 6 bases stayed unmatched. DNA of the CDR3: TGTGCCAGTAGTGTGGGACAGGGGTACCCTGAAGCTTTCTTT. This gives the protein CASSVGQGYPEAFF.

This clone came up once. The chain recombines TRBV11-2 with TRBJ2-4; 12 positions agree with TRBD2. Germline values: CDR1 SGHAT, CDR2 FQNNGV. Unmatched junction bases numbered 6, after V lost 5 bases and J lost 7 bases. The CDR3 contains 15 residues. CDR3 sequence reads: CASSHTSGRSNIQYF. CDR3 nucleotides: TGTGCCAGCAGCCACACTAGCGGGAGGTCGAACATTCAGTACTTC.

The gene calls are TRBV28 and TRBJ1-6; D is possibly TRBD1 (6 bases). V was clipped by 4 bases and J by 14 bases, with 12 bases between them. Germline assignment: CDR1 MDHEN and CDR2 SYDVKM. The CDR3 covers 12 residues. The CDR3 bases are TGTGCCAGCAGTTCCCGCGGGACAACCCTCCACTTT. Amino acid sequence: CASSSRGTTLHF.

The V gene is TRBV4-1, the J gene TRBJ2-1; TRBD2 matches at 15 bases. J lost 13 bases, V lost 5 bases, and 9 bases had no gene match. Germline values: CDR1 MGHRA, CDR2 YSYEKL. The CDR3 covers 15 residues. Here the CDR3 DNA reads TGCGCCAGCAGCTGGGCCGGGACTAGCGGGGGGTCACAGTTCTTC. Encoded protein: CASSWAGTSGGSQFF.

V is TRBV5-6 and J is TRBJ1-1; no reliable D call. The CDR3 consists of 12 residues. Germline V gene lookup returns CDR1 SGHDT and CDR2 YYEEEE. The V and J ends lost 4 bases and 11 bases respectively, with 15 bases between them. The CDR3: CASSRQSSRAFF. In DNA form, the CDR3 reads TGTGCCAGCAGCCGCCAGAGTAGTCGGGCTTTCTTT.

V gene TRBV7-2 combines with J gene TRBJ2-3, with no clear D. Germline V CDR1 and CDR2: SGHTA, FQGNSA. The CDR3 extends over 12 amino acids. V shed 5 bases and J shed 3 bases, with 6 bases lying between them. CDR3 bases: TGTGCCAGCAGCCCGAGAACAGATACGCAGTATTTT. It is translated as CASSPRTDTQYF.

The V and J genes are TRBV19 and TRBJ1-1; D gene uncertain. V was trimmed by 7 bases and J by 0 bases, leaving 12 bases between them. Germline-derived CDR1 and CDR2 are LNHDA and SQIVND (reference sequence). The CDR3 sequence is 14 residues long. The CDR3 reads CASIKNGMNTEAFF. CDR3 nucleotide sequence: TGTGCCAGTATCAAAAATGGGATGAACACTGAAGCTTTCTTT.

CDR3 DNA sequence: TGTGCCAGCAGTGAACTGACAGGGCCATCCTACGAGCAGTACGTC. Its translation: CASSELTGPSYEQYV. This chain uses TRBV6-1 with TRBJ2-7; 7 positions match TRBD1. The junction had 5 bases not matched to a gene; V was cut back by 2 bases and J by 1 base. This CDR3 region has 15 residues. CDR1 and CDR2 (germline): MNHNS, SASEGT.

CDR3 loop: CASSYRPANSPLHF. CDR3 bases: TGTGCCAGCAGTTACAGGCCGGCGAATTCACCCCTCCACTTT. V and J are TRBV6-2 or TRBV6-3 and TRBJ1-6; no clear D. The V end was cut by 2 bases, the J end by 7 bases, with 9 bases between. This CDR3 is built from 14 residues. CDR1 MNHEY and CDR2 SVGEGT come from the germline V gene.